The 27 T cell receptor beta chains given below trace back to one sample, sequenced in a study of STAT5B mutations in CD4+ large granular lymphocyte leukemia. Sequencing was performed with immunoSEQ multiplex PCR; in TCRdb, only in-frame clones are kept and a portion is missing. The sample shows approximately 30,000 clones, approximately 79% of them seen only once. The material sequenced was CD4+ T cells from blood buffy coats. All receptors come from a human donor in good health.

The chain has TRBV11-3 and TRBJ2-3; D remains ambiguous. The V end was cut by 5 bases, the J end by 7 bases, with 13 bases between. The CDR3 has 13 residues. The germline gives CDR1 SGHNT, CDR2 YENEEA. The CDR3 is CASSGAIGNTQYF. The CDR3 bases are TGTGCCAGCAGCGGCGCTATTGGGAATACGCAGTATTTT.

This chain joins TRBV5-1 and TRBJ2-7; the D call may be TRBD1 or TRBD2 (5 bases each). CDR3 length: 14 residues. V lost 4 bases, J lost 0 bases, and 11 bases lay in between. Germline-derived CDR1 and CDR2 are SGHRS and YFSETQ. In DNA form, the CDR3 reads TGCGCCAGCAGCCGGGACGGCATCTCCTACGAGCAGTACTTC. Protein: CASSRDGISYEQYF.

The chain links TRBV28 to TRBJ1-2, with unresolved D. CDR1 MDHEN and CDR2 SYDVKM come from the germline V gene. The CDR3 length is 16 residues. The V gene lost 7 bases and the J gene lost 4 bases, with 22 bases spanning the gap. Written as DNA, the CDR3 is TGTGCCAGCACCCCCTCCGGCAGGCTAATCCCCTATGGCTACACCTTC. Residues: CASTPSGRLIPYGYTF.

The V call is TRBV5-5, the J call TRBJ1-4; D unresolved. Germline-derived CDR1 and CDR2 are SGHKS and YYEKEE (reference sequence). The CDR3 sequence is 16 residues long. Trimming took 0 bases from V and 1 from J, leaving 10 bases between them. The DNA for the CDR3 is TGTGCCAGCAGCTTGGGACCCGGGGTAACTAATGAAAAACTGTTTTTT. Protein: CASSLGPGVTNEKLFF.

This chain connects TRBV2 to TRBJ2-7; D is uncertain. Between the trimmed V and J ends, which lost 0 bases and 2 bases, there was a span of 2 bases. CDR1 is SNHLY and CDR2 is FYNNEI in the germline V gene. The CDR3 runs to 12 residues. CDR3 nucleotide sequence: TGTGCCAGCAGTGAAGCTGCCTACGAGCAGTACTTC. It encodes CASSEAAYEQYF.

J is TRBJ2-1 and V is TRBV7-9, with 12 bases aligning to TRBD2. The CDR3 runs to 16 residues. Trimming removed 5 bases from V and 7 bases from J; junction bases left unmatched: 9. CDR1 is SEHNR, CDR2 FQNEAQ, per germline (reference sequence). As DNA, the CDR3 is TGTGCCAGCAGCCTGCTCGGACTAGCGGGAAGTAATGAGCAGTTCTTC. It yields the protein CASSLLGLAGSNEQFF.

The rearrangement joins TRBV7-8 to TRBJ2-2, with 14 bases lining up with TRBD2. Germline V CDR1 and CDR2: SGHVS, FQNEAQ. CDR3 length: 15 amino acids. The V segment lost 6 bases and the J segment 5 bases; nucleotides outside the gene matches: 2. The CDR3 DNA sequence: TGTGCCAGCAGTGGACTAGCGGGGGGTACCGGGGAGCTGTTTTTT. This gives the protein CASSGLAGGTGELFF.

The rearrangement uses TRBV6-6 and TRBJ2-5; the D is unclear. The CDR3 is made up of 14 amino acids. The germline V gene encodes CDR1 MNHNY and CDR2 SVGAGI (reference sequence). With 0 bases removed from V and 1 base from J, the gap between germline ends came to 6 bases. The CDR3 loop is CASSYSIFQETQYF. The CDR3 DNA is TGTGCCAGCAGTTACTCGATCTTCCAAGAGACCCAGTACTTC.

The chain uses TRBV5-6 and TRBJ1-4; 7 nucleotides match TRBD1. Losses at the gene ends were 3 bases for V and 4 bases for J; bases not matched to a gene: 9. The germline V gene encodes CDR1 SGHDT and CDR2 YYEEEE. CDR3 length: 16 amino acids. This CDR3 reads CASSSYSDRFNEKLFF. CDR3 coding DNA: TGTGCCAGCAGCTCATATTCGGACAGGTTTAATGAAAAACTGTTTTTT.

V gene TRBV5-1 combines with J gene TRBJ2-2, with D perhaps TRBD1 or TRBD2 (6 bases each). The CDR3 has 15 amino acids. CDR1 and CDR2 (germline): SGHRS, YFSETQ. Trimming left V 4 bases short and J 2 bases short, with 12 bases between. The CDR3 sequence: CASSPRGANTGELFF. The CDR3 coding sequence is TGCGCCAGCAGCCCGAGGGGGGCCAACACCGGGGAGCTGTTTTTT.

The V gene is TRBV7-2, the J gene TRBJ2-7, with D uncertain. In germline, CDR1 is SGHTA, CDR2 FQGNSA. The CDR3 loop spans 12 amino acids. The V end lost 3 bases, the J end lost 3 bases, and 6 bases lay between the germline ends. CDR3 in amino acids: CASSFPSYEQYF. CDR3 bases: TGTGCCAGCAGCTTTCCCAGCTACGAGCAGTACTTC.

The rearrangement uses TRBV30 and TRBJ1-4; tentatively, D is TRBD1 (6 bases). Germline V CDR1 and CDR2: GTSNPN, SVGIG (reference sequence). The V gene lost 5 bases and the J gene lost 5 bases, with 15 bases spanning the gap. The CDR3 loop spans 14 amino acids. In DNA form, the CDR3 reads TGTGCCTGGGACACAGGGATAGGGAATGAAAAACTGTTTTTT. Its translation: CAWDTGIGNEKLFF.

This chain links TRBV7-9 with TRBJ2-2, with unresolved D. Germline V lookup: CDR1 SEHNR, CDR2 FQNEAQ (reference sequence). Trimming pared 3 bases from V and 0 bases from J, leaving 5 bases between. The CDR3 covers 14 residues. DNA of the CDR3: TGTGCCAGCAGCTTGGCTGCGAACACCGGGGAGCTGTTTTTT. Its protein is CASSLAANTGELFF.

The rearrangement uses TRBV18 and TRBJ2-2; 7 bases map to TRBD1. The V and J ends lost 4 bases and 2 bases, in that order; junction bases with no gene match: 10. Germline V gene lookup returns CDR1 KGHSH and CDR2 LQKENI. The CDR3 spans 17 residues. The CDR3 spells CASSRTWAGGNTGELFF. The CDR3 bases are TGTGCCAGCTCACGAACATGGGCAGGGGGAAACACCGGGGAGCTGTTTTTT.

This clone turned up a few times. CDR3: CASSEAKRTNEKLFF. CDR3 coding DNA: TGTGCCAGCAGTGAAGCGAAACGTACTAATGAAAAACTGTTTTTT. The rearrangement joins TRBV6-1 to TRBJ1-4; D not certain. V lost 0 bases to trimming and J lost 2 bases, with 7 bases between them. The V gene's germline CDR1 is MNHNS and CDR2 SASEGT. The CDR3 contains 15 residues.

The chain recombines TRBV25-1 with TRBJ1-2; perhaps TRBD1 as D (6 bases). Trimming shortened V by 4 bases and J by 4 bases, and 19 bases separated the two germline ends. Germline-derived CDR1 and CDR2 are MGHDK and SYGVNS. The CDR3 runs 16 residues. CDR3 sequence reads: CASSGGGGIASYGYTF. CDR3 nucleotide sequence: TGTGCCAGCAGTGGTGGGGGCGGAATCGCGTCCTATGGCTACACCTTC.

Points on this clone: The junction and the germline gene differ at one end; a read error may be behind it. The chain joins TRBV2 to TRBJ2-3, with 8 bases lining up with TRBD2. This CDR3 is built from 18 residues. The germline CDR1 and CDR2 sequences are SNHLY and FYNNEI. The CDR3 region is CASSDILGLALSIDTQYF. Here the CDR3 DNA reads TGTGCCAGCAGCGATATCCTTGGACTAGCCTTAAGCATAGATACGCAGTATTTT. Drawing the rest from reference TRBV2 and TRBJ2-3, the complete variable domain is EPEVTQTPSHQVTQMGQEVILRCVPISNHLYFYWYRQILGQKVEFLVSFYNNEISEKSEIFDDQFSVERPDGSNFTLKIRSTKLEDSAMYFCASSDILGLALSIDTQYFGPGTRLTVL.

The J gene is TRBJ1-5, the V gene TRBV19; D possibly corresponds to TRBD1 (5 bases). Trimming took off 7 bases at V and 6 bases at J, with 16 bases between the two ends. This CDR3 comprises 14 residues. Germline V lookup: CDR1 LNHDA, CDR2 SQIVND (reference sequence). The CDR3 is CASNPLRGSQPQHF. The CDR3 bases are TGTGCCAGTAATCCCCTTCGGGGGTCTCAGCCCCAGCATTTT.

This clone was found a few times. The chain combines TRBV7-9 with TRBJ1-5; D might be TRBD1 (5 bases). The CDR3 contains 14 residues. Per germline, CDR1 SEHNR and CDR2 FQNEAQ (reference sequence). V shed 8 bases and J shed 3 bases, with 14 bases lying between them. This CDR3 is CASAHGGYNQPQHF. DNA of the CDR3: TGTGCCAGCGCACATGGGGGGTACAATCAGCCCCAGCATTTT. Supplemented by reference TRBV7-9 and TRBJ1-5, the full variable domain reads DTGVSQNPRHKITKRGQNVTFRCDPISEHNRLYWYRQTLGQGPEFLTYFQNEAQLEKSRLLSDRFSAERPKGSFSTLEIQRTEQGDSAMYLCASAHGGYNQPQHFGDGTRLSIL.

The chain employs TRBV11-2 and TRBJ1-4; 7 bases are a match to TRBD1. Germline CDR1 and CDR2: SGHAT and FQNNGV. The CDR3 consists of 15 residues. Trimming at V came to 1 base and at J to 8 bases, leaving 7 bases not matched to a gene. This CDR3 is CASSLGDRDYEKLFF. As DNA, the CDR3 is TGTGCCAGCAGCTTAGGTGACAGGGATTACGAAAAACTGTTTTTT.

The chain combines TRBV2 with TRBJ1-4, with TRBD1 identical over 8 bases. Germline V lookup: CDR1 SNHLY, CDR2 FYNNEI. The CDR3 has 15 amino acids. V shed 6 bases, J shed 5 bases, and the junction held 8 bases outside the gene matches. The CDR3 sequence: CASRPLAGGNEKLFF. CDR3 bases: TGTGCCAGCAGACCCCTAGCAGGGGGCAATGAAAAACTGTTTTTT. The complete variable domain, with remaining parts taken from reference TRBV2 and TRBJ1-4, reads EPEVTQTPSHQVTQMGQEVILRCVPISNHLYFYWYRQILGQKVEFLVSFYNNEISEKSEIFDDQFSVERPDGSNFTLKIRSTKLEDSAMYFCASRPLAGGNEKLFFGSGTQLSVL.

The chain couples TRBV11-2 to TRBJ2-1, with unresolved D. The CDR3 contains 15 residues. CDR1 and CDR2 from the germline V gene are SGHAT and FQNNGV. V shed 8 bases and J shed 1 base, with 15 bases lying between them. The CDR3 loop is CASHPFGRSYNEQFF. The CDR3 DNA reads as TGTGCCAGCCACCCGTTTGGACGGTCCTACAATGAGCAGTTCTTC.

The chain joins TRBV6-4 to TRBJ2-3; D is unclear. Germline loops: CDR1 MRHNA, CDR2 SNTAGT. Trimming removed 3 bases at V and 9 bases at J, with 10 bases between. This CDR3 is 12 amino acids long. The DNA of the CDR3 is TGTGCCAGCAGTGATGTGGGGTACACGCAGTATTTT. Translation gives CASSDVGYTQYF.

This clone was observed a few times. The chain combines TRBV19 with TRBJ2-1; 12 bases fit TRBD2. The CDR3 has 13 amino acids. Germline V gene data show CDR1 as LNHDA and CDR2 as SQIVND (reference sequence). Germline trimming cut 3 bases from V and 12 bases from J; bases unmatched to any gene: 3. CDR3 residues: CASSIRTSGMQFF. CDR3 bases: TGTGCCAGTAGTATTAGGACTAGCGGGATGCAGTTCTTC.

The V gene is TRBV5-1, the J gene TRBJ1-1; D is uncertain. Germline V gives CDR1 SGHRS, CDR2 YFSETQ. V lost 7 bases and J 3 bases, leaving 10 bases between the germline ends. This CDR3 spans 12 amino acids. The CDR3: CASGRSDTEAFF. The CDR3 DNA reads as TGCGCCAGCGGCCGGAGTGACACTGAAGCTTTCTTT.

This clone has just a few counts. The V call is TRBV5-1, the J call TRBJ2-2; D gene uncertain. The germline V gene encodes CDR1 SGHRS and CDR2 YFSETQ. CDR3 length equals 16 residues. V lost 4 bases and J 0 bases, leaving 13 bases between the germline ends. CDR3 loop: CASSVKGQSNTGELFF. In nucleotides, the CDR3 is TGCGCCAGCAGCGTGAAGGGTCAGTCGAACACCGGGGAGCTGTTTTTT.

The rearrangement links TRBV6-6 to TRBJ1-2; maybe TRBD1 (5 bases). Germline-derived CDR1 and CDR2 are MNHNY and SVGAGI (reference sequence). The CDR3 covers 13 residues. V was pared by 4 bases and J by 8 bases, with 14 bases between. CDR3 DNA: TGTGCCAGCAGTTCGGACAAGGCAGGGGGCTACACCTTC. It is translated as CASSSDKAGGYTF.